The T cell receptor beta chain described here comes from a study of OX40 agonist ivuxolimab in advanced cancers. In germline, CDR1 is SGHVS, CDR2 FQNEAQ. The length of the CDR3 is 16 residues. V shed 0 bases and J 3 bases; nucleotides not matched to a gene: 8. Only in-frame clones appear in the TCRdb table, and some are missing; sequencing was by immunoSEQ multiplex PCR. Among roughly 66,000 clones listed, roughly nine tenths were seen once. The receptor's source is an adult with an advanced solid tumor such as melanoma, head and neck, liver or kidney cancer. The V and J genes are TRBV7-8 and TRBJ2-7; 7 bases are shared with TRBD2. Specimen: CD4+ or CD8+ T cells sorted from blood, collected in a trial of the OX40 agonist ivuxolimab. CDR3 sequence (DNA): TGTGCCAGCAGCTTAGCGCAAGGCGGGAGTCACTACGAGCAGTACTTC. Protein product: CASSLAQGGSHYEQYF.